The 3 T cell receptor beta chains in this list originate from one sample, sequenced in a study of blood T cell repertoires in COVID-19. Data came from immunoSEQ multiplex PCR; TCRdb stores just in-frame clones and leaves some out. Of about 120,000 clones listed, 79% are singletons. Sequenced input: peripheral blood. The receptors were sampled from a woman of 80 years or more with acute or convalescent COVID-19.

This clone was picked up a small number of times. The chain couples TRBV16 to TRBJ1-1; the match to TRBD1 covers 11 bases. CDR1 is KGHSY and CDR2 is FQNENV in the germline V gene. The CDR3 consists of 15 residues. Germline trimming cut 4 bases from V and 2 bases from J; bases unmatched to any gene: 3. The CDR3 reads CASSLRTGGNTEAFF. CDR3 nucleotides: TGTGCCAGCAGCCTCAGGACAGGGGGCAACACTGAAGCTTTCTTT.

The gene calls are TRBV7-2 and TRBJ1-5, with a possible D match to TRBD1 (6 bases). This CDR3 has 14 amino acids. Germline V CDR1 and CDR2: SGHTA, FQGNSA. V lost 3 bases and J lost 4, with 10 bases in between. CDR3: CASSFGGQNQPQHF. CDR3 nucleotide sequence: TGTGCCAGCAGCTTTGGGGGCCAAAATCAGCCCCAGCATTTT.

The chain uses TRBV5-4 and TRBJ1-6; 9 nucleotides match TRBD1. This CDR3 is 14 amino acids long. Germline-derived CDR1 and CDR2 are SGHNT and YYREEE (reference sequence). V lost 4 bases to trimming and J lost 7 bases; unmatched junction nucleotides: 3. In DNA form, the CDR3 reads TGTGCCAGCAGCGTGGACAGGGGAAATTCACCCCTCCACTTT. Its translation is CASSVDRGNSPLHF.